Presented here are 17 T cell receptor beta chains from one specimen sequenced in a study of beta chain features in type 1 diabetes. Sequencing targeted expressed TCRB transcripts, as all isolated RNA had been reverse transcribed. Sequencing used immunoSEQ multiplex PCR; TCRdb keeps in-frame clones, though not all of them. The data contain around 280,000 clones, around 7.3% of them seen just once; the ten biggest clones take up approximately 0.93%. The specimen was central memory CD4+ T cells from blood. Receptors were obtained from a young woman in good health.

This clone has more than one count but fewer than ten. The chain carries TRBV25-1 and TRBJ1-2; TRBD1 agrees at 8 bases. The CDR3 runs to 16 residues. Germline assignment: CDR1 MGHDK and CDR2 SYGVNS. The junction had 11 bases not matched to a gene; V was cut back by 0 bases and J by 8 bases. Here the CDR3 DNA reads TGTGCCAGCAGTGAATACGAGCCAGGGGGCGCGGAGGGCTACACCTTC. This encodes CASSEYEPGGAEGYTF.

This clone has ten or more counts. CDR3 coding DNA: TGTGCCAGCAGCGTCGGACAGGGAGATGGCTACACCTTC. Translation gives CASSVGQGDGYTF. The rearrangement uses TRBV6-4 and TRBJ1-2; 8 bases fit TRBD1. CDR1 MRHNA and CDR2 SNTAGT come from the germline V gene. The CDR3 runs to 13 residues. J lost 6 bases, V lost 6 bases, and 6 bases had no gene match.

The CDR3 coding sequence is TGTGCCAGCAAAGAACCCTATTCCACTGAAGCTTTCTTT. It yields the protein CASKEPYSTEAFF. The chain combines TRBV6-6 with TRBJ1-1, with D unclear. The CDR3 extends over 13 amino acids. The germline V and J ends were trimmed by 7 bases and 4 bases, with 13 bases remaining between them. CDR1 is MNHNY and CDR2 is SVGAGI in the germline V gene (reference sequence).

The CDR3 DNA reads as TGCGCCAGCAGCCCACGGACAGGGTTGGGGAATACGCAGTATTTT. As protein: CASSPRTGLGNTQYF. The gene calls are TRBV4-3 and TRBJ2-3, with 8 bases lining up with TRBD1. The ends lost 4 bases at V and 7 bases at J; junction bases unmatched: 10. This CDR3 spans 15 amino acids. CDR1 and CDR2 (germline): LGHNA, YSLEER.

A few counts support this clone. V usage is TRBV4-1 and J usage is TRBJ1-1; D perhaps matches TRBD1 (5 bases). The CDR3 is 15 residues long. V was shortened by 4 bases and J by 1 base, with 13 bases between the two germline ends. Per the germline V gene, CDR1 is MGHRA and CDR2 is YSYEKL. The CDR3 DNA reads TGCGCCAGCAGCCCGGGACCTCGGAGGAACACTGAAGCTTTCTTT. Its protein is CASSPGPRRNTEAFF.

This clone turned up a few times. The genes are TRBV4-3 and TRBJ1-2; D is possibly TRBD1 (5 bases). V was trimmed by 0 bases and J by 13 bases, leaving 18 bases between them. CDR1 and CDR2 from the germline V gene are LGHNA and YSLEER. The CDR3 spans 14 residues. The CDR3 reads CASSQDMPGLSRTF. The CDR3 DNA follows: TGCGCCAGCAGCCAAGATATGCCAGGGCTTTCCCGCACCTTC.

This chain links TRBV20-1 with TRBJ2-1, with no clear D. CDR1 is DFQATT, CDR2 SNEGSKA, per germline (reference sequence). V shed 1 base and J shed 9 bases, with 7 bases lying between them. The CDR3 runs 11 residues. CDR3 in DNA: TGCAGTGCTAGAGGCAAACCTGAGCAGTTCTTC. This codes for CSARGKPEQFF.

In its sample, this clone was seen a few times. The chain uses TRBV2 and TRBJ1-4; D is uncertain. The CDR3 sequence is 15 residues long. Germline V gives CDR1 SNHLY, CDR2 FYNNEI. The germline V and J ends were trimmed by 8 bases and 2 bases, with 15 bases remaining between them. The CDR3 bases are TGTGCCAGCGTTAGGGAGGGAGCGACTAATGAAAAACTGTTTTTT. This sequence encodes CASVREGATNEKLFF.

The chain links TRBV19 to TRBJ2-3, with 9 bases identical to TRBD2. J was trimmed by 6 bases and V by 4 bases; bases with no gene match: 8. The germline V gene encodes CDR1 LNHDA and CDR2 SQIVND (reference sequence). The CDR3 has 15 amino acids. This CDR3 is CASSRREGLGDTQYF. The DNA for the CDR3 is TGTGCCAGTAGTAGGCGGGAGGGCCTGGGGGATACGCAGTATTTT.

In its sample, this clone was seen many times. One end of the junction varies from germline; a read error may be responsible. The gene calls are TRBV7-2 and TRBJ1-1; no clear D gene. CDR1 is SGHTA and CDR2 is FQGNSA in the germline V gene. The CDR3 runs 13 residues. CDR3 in amino acids: CASCFTDGTEAFF. DNA for the CDR3: TGTGCCAGCTGCTTTACAGACGGCACTGAAGCTTTCTTT.

V gene TRBV30 combines with J gene TRBJ2-7; 8 bases fit TRBD2. CDR1 and CDR2 from the germline V gene are GTSNPN and SVGIG (reference sequence). This CDR3 spans 15 amino acids. The junction had 7 bases not matched to a gene; V was cut back by 3 bases and J by 0 bases. As DNA, the CDR3 is TGTGCCTGGAGCCATCTAGCGGGCCACTCCTACGAGCAGTACTTC. Its translation is CAWSHLAGHSYEQYF.

This clone showed up just a few times. The gene calls are TRBV27 and TRBJ2-3; D is unresolved. Germline CDR1 reads MNHEY; CDR2 reads SMNVEV (reference sequence). Between the trimmed V and J ends, which lost 5 bases and 6 bases, there was a span of 9 bases. This CDR3 spans 12 amino acids. CDR3 DNA sequence: TGTGCCAGCAGTGCGGCCGGGGATACGCAGTATTTT. Amino acid sequence: CASSAAGDTQYF.

The table lists this clone with a few counts. The chain employs TRBV28 and TRBJ1-5, with D possibly TRBD1 on 6 matching bases. Germline-derived CDR1 and CDR2 are MDHEN and SYDVKM. V lost 3 bases and J 7 bases, leaving 19 bases between the germline ends. The CDR3 runs 16 residues. The CDR3 bases are TGTGCCAGCAGTTTGGGGGGGGCTCGACTACAACAGCCCCAGCATTTT. Translating it yields CASSLGGARLQQPQHF. Based on the CDR3 plus reference TRBV28 and TRBJ1-5, the full variable domain is DVKVTQSSRYLVKRTGEKVFLECVQDMDHENMFWYRQDPGLGLRLIYFSYDVKMKEKGDIPEGYSVSREKKERFSLILESASTNQTSMYLCASSLGGARLQQPQHFGDGTRLSIL.

This clone was seen a few times. The CDR3: CASSPTGTGHPGELFF. The CDR3 nucleotides are TGTGCCAGCAGCCCTACCGGGACAGGGCACCCCGGGGAGCTGTTTTTT. This chain joins TRBV4-2 and TRBJ2-2; 9 bases agree with TRBD1. The CDR3 is made up of 16 amino acids. CDR1 is LGHNA, CDR2 YNFKEQ, per germline. Unmatched junction bases numbered 9, after V lost 4 bases and J lost 6 bases.

This clone has only a few counts. Other DNA sequences in this sample translate to the same CDR3. The chain links TRBV7-2 to TRBJ1-2; D is unresolved. Germline V gene sequence: CDR1 SGHTA, CDR2 FQGNSA. The V end lost 4 bases, the J end lost 4 bases, and 4 bases lay between the germline ends. The CDR3 has 11 amino acids. Here the CDR3 reads CASSSFYGYTF. CDR3 coding DNA: TGTGCCAGCAGCTCCTTCTATGGCTACACCTTC.

Only a few counts were recorded for this clone. The chain uses TRBV10-3 and TRBJ2-5; 15 nucleotides agree with TRBD2. V shed 10 bases, J shed 4 bases, and the junction held 4 bases outside the gene matches. The CDR3 has 14 residues. CDR1 and CDR2 (germline): ENHRY, SYGVKD. CDR3 in amino acids: CATGTSGGRETQYF. For the CDR3, the DNA is TGTGCCACCGGGACTAGCGGGGGGCGAGAGACCCAGTACTTC.

The chain joins TRBV28 to TRBJ1-2; D is perhaps TRBD1 (5 bases). Between the trimmed V and J ends, which lost 2 bases and 4 bases, there was a span of 17 bases. This CDR3 region has 16 residues. Germline CDR1 MDHEN, CDR2 SYDVKM. CDR3 amino acids: CASSLPGQQVIYGYTF. In DNA, the CDR3 is TGTGCCAGCAGTTTACCGGGGCAACAGGTTATCTATGGCTACACCTTC.